This TCR beta chain was identified in a study of OX40 agonist ivuxolimab in advanced cancers. Across the study: An agonistic anti-OX40 (CD134) antibody, ivuxolimab, was used to treat the patients. A partial response was reached by three patients: one with hepatocellular carcinoma and two with cutaneous melanoma.

Measured with immunoSEQ multiplex PCR; TCRdb has only the in-frame clones, and not every one. The table lists about 69,000 clones, about 90% of them singletons. Patients were ruled out by autoimmune disease history or systemic immunosuppression. On cycle 4 day 1 and cycle 7 day 1, as well as at baseline, blood was sampled. The CDR3 totals 19 residues. CDR1 and CDR2 (germline): SEHNR, FQNEAQ (reference sequence). Trimming took off 5 bases at V and 6 bases at J, with 31 bases between the two ends. The chain carries TRBV7-9 and TRBJ1-2; TRBD1 is a possible D gene (6 bases). The sequencing here drew on CD4+ or CD8+ T cells sorted from blood, taken in a trial of the OX40 agonist ivuxolimab. The receptor comes from an adult with an advanced solid tumor such as melanoma, head and neck, liver or kidney cancer. The CDR3 region has the DNA TGTGCCAGCAGCCACCCACTTTCCGGGACATCGGGGCCTCGAGATGGCTACACCTTC. Protein product: CASSHPLSGTSGPRDGYTF.